This T cell receptor (beta chain) was profiled in a study of blood T cells in healthy people across ages. Study-level information: When template switching was applied, about one barcoded beta molecule was captured per two T cells.

Alongside a J-beta primer mix, a sample-barcoded 5' primer served in a second PCR lasting about 7 to 11 cycles. Using its own MiXCR run on the 5' RACE reads, TCRdb lists one record per CDR3 protein. The sample has 750,000 to 950,000 distinct CDR3 sequences, 53% seen once; the top ten hold approximately 40%. The clonotype originates from a man older than 75 in good health. The sample taken for sequencing was blood.

CDR3 sequence reads: CASSPFREKLFF. DNA for the CDR3: TGTGCCAGCAGCCCTTTCCGTGAAAAACTGTTTTTT. The chain joins TRBV11-2 to TRBJ1-4; unclear D gene. CDR1 is SGHAT, CDR2 FQNNGV, per germline. V was clipped by 5 bases and J by 7 bases, with 8 bases between them. The CDR3 runs to 12 residues.